The clone carrying this T cell receptor (beta chain) was detected a few times. What it recognizes is unknown. Trimming cost V 7 bases and J 1 base, with 11 bases left between them. The CDR3 is made up of 13 amino acids. The germline V gene has CDR1 MNHEY and CDR2 SVGEGT. TCRbeta library preparation incorporated unique molecular identifiers. TCRdb re-called the PCR reads through MiXCR, storing one row per CDR3 protein. Of about 500,000 distinct CDR3 sequences in the sample, about an eighth are singletons; the top ten hold around 15%. This record comes from a study of T-cell reconstitution after alpha-beta-depleted transplantation in children. Study-wide points: At one year after transplant, newly produced T cells mostly accounted for T-cell counts and diversity. Certain patients had high TCRbeta diversity at day 60, and it came from recipient T cells and thymic progenitors that survived. As was reported, about two months after transplant, alpha-beta T cells came from several hundred expanded graft clones.

The receptor was derived from a female patient younger than 10 who had a stem cell transplant for aplastic anemia, so the T cells may come from the graft donor. V usage is TRBV6-2 or TRBV6-3 and J usage is TRBJ2-7, with D unclear. This sample comprised PBMCs, mostly from graft donor cells, obtained 180 days after TCRalphabeta/CD19-depleted stem cell transplant. CDR3 in amino acids: CASTGARSYEQYF. CDR3 DNA sequence: TGTGCCAGCACCGGAGCTCGGTCCTACGAGCAGTACTTC.